The 21 T cell receptor beta chains given below trace back to one sample, sequenced in a study of blood T cell repertoires in COVID-19 (dated by TCRdb to 2020 to 2022). Libraries were prepared through the immunoSEQ multiplex PCR assay. What TCRdb holds here is the immuneACCESS table cut down to in-frame rearrangements. Part of the clones is not present; checked against another copy, under half of the missing clones reflect an unresolved V gene, and the others are unexplained. Here the sample has 90,000 or so clones; 86% occur a single time. About 8.5% of the sample is in the top ten clones. Sequenced: peripheral blood. The source is a man aged 50 to 59 with active COVID-19.

This clone was seen more than once but under ten times. Relative to the germline gene, one junction end is altered; a read error may explain this. For the CDR3, the DNA is TGTGCCACCAGTGATGCAGTCAGGGGTTACTTC. This gives the protein CATSDAVRGYF. The V and J genes are TRBV24-1 and TRBJ1-2; D possibly corresponds to TRBD1 (6 bases). The CDR3 sequence is 11 residues long. Germline CDR1 is KGHDR and CDR2 is SFDVKD.

The chain combines TRBV27 with TRBJ1-2; 11 positions match TRBD1. J lost 8 bases, V lost 1 base, and 12 bases had no gene match. CDR1 MNHEY and CDR2 SMNVEV come from the germline V gene (reference sequence). The CDR3 sequence is 17 residues long. CDR3 amino acids: CASSLWGTGGERKGYTF. CDR3 coding DNA: TGTGCCAGCAGTTTATGGGGGACAGGGGGTGAGCGAAAAGGCTACACCTTC.

The chain links TRBV4-3 to TRBJ2-3, with TRBD2 matching 11 bases. In germline, CDR1 is LGHNA, CDR2 YSLEER. CDR3 length equals 21 residues. V was clipped by 0 bases and J by 1 base; unmatched bases: 15. The CDR3 region is CASSQDSGLAGGRRGTDTQYF. In nucleotides, the CDR3 is TGCGCCAGCAGCCAAGATTCGGGCCTAGCGGGAGGCAGAAGGGGCACAGATACGCAGTATTTT.

The rearrangement uses TRBV6-1 and TRBJ1-3; D is ambiguous. CDR1 and CDR2 from the germline V gene are MNHNS and SASEGT. This CDR3 comprises 15 residues. The V end was cut by 1 base, the J end by 0 bases, with 7 bases between. CDR3 in DNA: TGTGCCAGCAGTGAAGTCTACTACTCTGGAAACACCATATATTTT. Translated, it gives CASSEVYYSGNTIYF.

This clone has just one count. The chain has TRBV7-9 and TRBJ2-5, with a weak D call TRBD2 (5 bases). V lost 1 base, J lost 5 bases, and 11 bases lay in between. CDR1 and CDR2 (germline): SEHNR, FQNEAQ (reference sequence). The CDR3 covers 14 residues. The CDR3: CASSLVAGSETQYF. CDR3 sequence (DNA): TGTGCCAGCAGCTTAGTGGCGGGCTCGGAGACCCAGTACTTC.

This sequence joins TRBV7-9 and TRBJ1-4; D may be TRBD1 (5 bases). The ends were cut back, 2 bases at V and 4 bases at J, with 8 bases in the middle. This CDR3 is built from 14 residues. The germline gives CDR1 SEHNR, CDR2 FQNEAQ (reference sequence). CDR3 region: CASSLNQGNEKLFF. The CDR3, as DNA: TGTGCCAGCAGCTTAAACCAGGGTAATGAAAAACTGTTTTTT.

The V call is TRBV19, the J call TRBJ2-5; D possibly corresponds to TRBD1 (6 bases). CDR3 length equals 16 residues. Germline CDR1 and CDR2: LNHDA and SQIVND (reference sequence). V lost 3 bases, J lost 1 base, and 15 bases lay in between. The CDR3 protein is CASSMRQAPGQETQYF. The CDR3, as DNA: TGTGCCAGTAGTATGAGACAGGCCCCCGGCCAAGAGACCCAGTACTTC.

The chain links TRBV27 to TRBJ2-3, with TRBD2 matching 12 bases. Germline V gene sequence: CDR1 MNHEY, CDR2 SMNVEV (reference sequence). The V segment lost 8 bases and the J segment 1 base; nucleotides outside the gene matches: 13. CDR3 length: 18 residues. This CDR3 is CASGKPLLAGGRTDTQYF. DNA for the CDR3: TGTGCCAGCGGTAAGCCCTTACTAGCGGGAGGACGCACAGATACGCAGTATTTT.

This chain connects TRBV9 to TRBJ2-1, with no clear D. The CDR3 totals 12 residues. The germline V gene has CDR1 SGDLS and CDR2 YYNGEE. Trimming stripped 6 bases from V and 4 bases from J, with 8 bases between. The CDR3 region is CASKNSYNEQFF. In DNA, the CDR3 is TGTGCCAGCAAAAACAGTTACAATGAGCAGTTCTTC.

Here the CDR3 reads CASSSYPGGPNQPQHF. CDR3 coding DNA: TGTGCCAGCAGTTCCTATCCGGGGGGCCCGAATCAGCCCCAGCATTTT. The chain joins TRBV6-2 or TRBV6-3 to TRBJ1-5; D is possibly TRBD1 (6 bases). Germline-derived CDR1 and CDR2 are MNHEY and SVGEGT. Trimming removed 4 bases from V and 4 bases from J, with 17 bases in between. CDR3 length: 16 amino acids.

The rearrangement links TRBV28 to TRBJ2-1, with D perhaps matching TRBD2 (6 bases). Germline V gene lookup returns CDR1 MDHEN and CDR2 SYDVKM. CDR3 length: 15 residues. The V gene lost 2 bases and the J gene lost 4 bases, with 12 bases spanning the gap. The CDR3 nucleotides read TGTGCCAGCAGTTTAAGAATAGCGGCTTACAATGAGCAGTTCTTC. Translation gives CASSLRIAAYNEQFF.

This sequence joins TRBV25-1 and TRBJ2-7; 7 positions match TRBD1. After removal of 8 bases from V and 4 bases from J, the junction contained 14 bases not matched to a gene. CDR1 is MGHDK, CDR2 SYGVNS, per germline. The CDR3 spans 15 residues. This CDR3 is CASSSAKDRVYEQYF. The CDR3 DNA sequence: TGTGCCAGCTCATCCGCCAAAGACAGGGTGTACGAGCAGTACTTC.

The CDR3 DNA sequence: TGTGCCAGCAGTACTGGGCTGGGGGCCGTCAGCGAGACCCAGTACTTC. Its protein is CASSTGLGAVSETQYF. This rearrangement joins TRBV5-8 to TRBJ2-5; perhaps TRBD1 as D (6 bases). V dropped 5 bases and J dropped 5 bases, with 22 bases sitting between them. Germline CDR1 reads SGHTS; CDR2 reads YDEGEE. This CDR3 contains 16 residues.

The genes are TRBV30 and TRBJ1-1, with TRBD1 as a possible D gene (5 bases). The CDR3 contains 14 residues. Germline V CDR1 and CDR2: GTSNPN, SVGIG (reference sequence). Trimming took 4 bases from V and 1 from J, leaving 13 bases between them. As DNA, the CDR3 is TGTGCCTGGACCACAGGTCCCGGGAACACTGAAGCTTTCTTT. This gives the protein CAWTTGPGNTEAFF.

This rearrangement joins TRBV14 to TRBJ1-2; no clear D gene. The CDR3 runs 11 residues. CDR1 SGHDN and CDR2 FVKESK come from the germline V gene. V was cut by 5 bases and J by 8 bases, with 9 bases left in between. The chain's CDR3 is CASSEGGGYTF. The DNA for the CDR3 is TGTGCCAGCAGCGAGGGAGGCGGCTACACCTTC.

This clone appeared once. The chain couples TRBV4-3 to TRBJ2-3; 16 nucleotides agree with TRBD2. This CDR3 comprises 18 residues. The germline V gene encodes CDR1 LGHNA and CDR2 YSLEER. The J segment lost 4 bases and the V segment lost 3 bases, leaving 7 bases of the junction unmatched. CDR3 nucleotide sequence: TGCGCCAGCAGCCAGCAAGCGGGGACTAGCGGGAGGGCAGATACGCAGTATTTT. It codes for CASSQQAGTSGRADTQYF.

CDR3 nucleotides: TGTGCCAGCAGTTTTGGAGGGACCCACAGCTATGGCTACACCTTC. Its protein is CASSFGGTHSYGYTF. V usage is TRBV28 and J usage is TRBJ1-2, with a tentative D call TRBD1 (5 bases). CDR1 and CDR2 from the germline V gene are MDHEN and SYDVKM. V dropped 3 bases and J dropped 4 bases, with 15 bases sitting between them. The CDR3 loop spans 15 amino acids.

This chain joins TRBV30 and TRBJ2-7; 7 bases align to TRBD1. Per germline, CDR1 GTSNPN and CDR2 SVGIG (reference sequence). The ends lost 5 bases at V and 2 bases at J; junction bases unmatched: 3. The CDR3 sequence is 12 residues long. The CDR3 here is CAWGQAPYEQYF. As DNA, the CDR3 is TGTGCCTGGGGACAGGCCCCCTACGAGCAGTACTTC.

This clone has just one count. The chain recombines TRBV7-3 with TRBJ2-3; 11 bases line up with TRBD2. V gave up 0 bases and J gave up 1 base; unmatched junction bases: 6. The CDR3 spans 18 residues. CDR1 SGHTA and CDR2 FQGTGA come from the germline V gene. CDR3 loop: CASSLTALTSGGTDTQYF. As DNA, the CDR3 is TGTGCCAGCAGCTTAACTGCCCTGACTAGCGGGGGCACAGATACGCAGTATTTT. The complete variable domain, with remaining parts taken from reference TRBV7-3 and TRBJ2-3, reads GAGVSQTPSNKVTEKGKYVELRCDPISGHTALYWYRQSLGQGPEFLIYFQGTGAADDSGLPNDRFFAVRPEGSVSTLKIQRTERGDSAVYLCASSLTALTSGGTDTQYFGPGTRLTVL.

The rearrangement uses TRBV7-2 and TRBJ2-3; TRBD2 matches 7 bases. With V trimmed by 3 bases and J by 6 bases, 15 bases remained unmatched. CDR1 and CDR2 from the germline V gene are SGHTA and FQGNSA. The CDR3 sequence is 17 residues long. The CDR3: CASSLDPRAGRGDTQYF. Written as DNA, the CDR3 is TGTGCCAGCAGCTTGGACCCTCGGGCGGGGCGGGGGGATACGCAGTATTTT.

The chain links TRBV29-1 to TRBJ2-1; TRBD1 might be the D (5 bases). The CDR3 totals 13 residues. Germline loops: CDR1 SQVTM, CDR2 ANQGSEA. V gave up 6 bases and J gave up 7 bases, with 16 bases separating them. The CDR3 bases are TGCAGCGTCAAGGGGTCCTCAGGGAATGAGCAGTTCTTC. Translated, it gives CSVKGSSGNEQFF.